One and the same sample provided the 6 T cell receptor beta chains below, sequenced in a study of prognosis after radiotherapy for stage I lung cancer. Amplicons of TCR beta CDR3 were generated from genomic DNA by two-round multiplex PCR. For every TRBV and TRBJ gene, a specific primer was used in first-round PCR. TCRdb reprocessed the multiplex PCR reads via MiXCR and lists one record per CDR3 protein. This sample has about 21,000 distinct CDR3 sequences, with about 40% found just once. Specimen: PBMCs, collected before or after stereotactic body radiation therapy (not recorded which). These receptors all stem from a donor older than 45 with non-small cell lung cancer.

This clonotype was recorded once. The chain uses TRBV20-1 and TRBJ2-2; 10 bases fit TRBD2. The CDR3 has 16 amino acids. Per germline, CDR1 DFQATT and CDR2 SNEGSKA (reference sequence). V shed 3 bases and J 3 bases; nucleotides not matched to a gene: 7. DNA of the CDR3: TGCAGTGCTAGTTATTGGCTAGCGGGAGACACCGGGGAGCTGTTTTTT. Amino acids: CSASYWLAGDTGELFF.

For this clonotype: A junction end diverges from the germline sequence, so it may reflect a read error. V is TRBV6-2 or TRBV6-3 and J is TRBJ2-3; D is tentatively TRBD1 or TRBD2 (6 bases each). CDR3 size: 17 residues. Germline CDR1 MNHEY, CDR2 SVGEGT. For the CDR3, the DNA is TGTGCCAGCAGTGACCCGACTATCGGGGGCCTCACATATACGCAGTATTTT. It is translated as CASSDPTIGGLTYTQYF.

Concerning this clonotype itself: This sequence may be a read error, since a much larger clone differs from it by one base. V is TRBV6-1 and J is TRBJ2-4, with D perhaps matching TRBD1 or TRBD2 (6 bases each). The V end was cut by 6 bases, the J end by 8 bases, with 17 bases between. In germline, CDR1 is MNHNS, CDR2 SASEGT. There are 14 residues in the CDR3. The CDR3: CASSHTGSGDIQYF. The CDR3 DNA sequence: TGTGCCAGCAGCCATACAGGGTCGGGGGACATTCAGTACTTC.

This clonotype was seen many times. The rearrangement links TRBV4-1 to TRBJ1-1; maybe TRBD1 (6 bases). V gave up 1 base and J gave up 5 bases, with 11 bases separating them. The CDR3 extends over 14 amino acids. CDR1 is MGHRA and CDR2 is YSYEKL in the germline V gene. CDR3: CASSQGGGGTEAFF. The CDR3 nucleotides are TGCGCCAGCAGCCAAGGAGGGGGGGGGACTGAAGCTTTCTTT.

This sequence joins TRBV19 and TRBJ2-3; 9 bases agree with TRBD2. Germline assignment: CDR1 LNHDA and CDR2 SQIVND (reference sequence). This CDR3 contains 17 residues. The V segment lost 3 bases and the J segment 4 bases; nucleotides outside the gene matches: 11. CDR3 nucleotides: TGTGCCAGTAGTATTTGCGGGAGGGCCGAGGGCTCAGATACGCAGTATTTT. Protein sequence: CASSICGRAEGSDTQYF.

This clonotype was detected many times. The genes are TRBV6-1 and TRBJ2-7; no reliable D call. Germline V CDR1 and CDR2: MNHNS, SASEGT. V gave up 8 bases and J gave up 5 bases, with 13 bases separating them. CDR3 length equals 12 residues. The DNA for the CDR3 is TGTGCCAGCGCCCCCCTTGAAAACGAGCAGTACTTC. Protein sequence: CASAPLENEQYF.